One and the same sample provided the 30 T cell receptor beta chains below, sequenced in a study of T-cell memory formation after mild COVID-19. TCRdb processed the 5' RACE reads anew with MiXCR; each CDR3 protein has one entry. The sample includes hundreds of thousands of distinct CDR3 sequences, around 14% of them seen just once. The sample was PBMCs or a T cell subset sorted from them (not recorded which). These receptors were taken from a man aged 18 to 30 who had mild COVID-19 (a few samples of this study predate the infection). Cell type and time point are not known.

V usage is TRBV27 and J usage is TRBJ2-1, with TRBD2 matching 8 bases. The germline gives CDR1 MNHEY, CDR2 SMNVEV (reference sequence). V lost 6 bases, J lost 0 bases, and 16 bases stayed unmatched. This CDR3 spans 19 amino acids. The CDR3 loop reads CASSVRGASGFSSYNEQFF. The CDR3 DNA follows: TGTGCCAGCAGCGTGCGGGGGGCTAGCGGGTTTAGCTCCTACAATGAGCAGTTCTTC.

This clonotype was found a few times. V is TRBV24-1 and J is TRBJ2-1, with D tentatively TRBD2 (7 bases). This CDR3 region has 16 residues. Trimming shortened V by 4 bases and J by 4 bases, and 16 bases separated the two germline ends. Germline V gene data show CDR1 as KGHDR and CDR2 as SFDVKD. CDR3 coding DNA: TGTGCCACCAGTGAGCTTGGCGGGGGCGGTTACAATGAGCAGTTCTTC. Its translation is CATSELGGGGYNEQFF.

This clonotype has more than one count but fewer than ten. The rearrangement joins TRBV6-2 or TRBV6-3 to TRBJ1-1, with D uncertain. This CDR3 is built from 14 residues. Germline V gene lookup returns CDR1 MNHEY and CDR2 SVGEGT. V shed 0 bases and J shed 1 base, with 6 bases lying between them. This chain's CDR3 is CASSYSEGNTEAFF. Written as DNA, the CDR3 is TGTGCCAGCAGTTACTCCGAAGGGAACACTGAAGCTTTCTTT.

This clonotype has just a few counts. This chain joins TRBV20-1 and TRBJ2-7, with D hard to call. CDR3 size: 14 residues. The germline CDR1 and CDR2 sequences are DFQATT and SNEGSKA (reference sequence). Deletions cut 2 bases from V and 2 bases from J, with 13 bases between. CDR3 protein: CSARKVMQTYEQYV. The CDR3 DNA follows: TGCAGTGCTAGAAAGGTTATGCAGACCTACGAGCAGTACGTC.

This clonotype was detected ten times or more. The J gene is TRBJ2-5, the V gene TRBV24-1; D assignment may be TRBD1 or TRBD2 (5 bases each). The germline gives CDR1 KGHDR, CDR2 SFDVKD. The CDR3 has 14 amino acids. The V gene lost 4 bases and the J gene lost 5 bases, with 13 bases spanning the gap. The CDR3 sequence: CATSELGPVETQYF. The CDR3, as DNA: TGTGCCACCAGTGAGTTGGGACCGGTGGAGACCCAGTACTTC.

In its sample, this clonotype was seen a few times. The chain combines TRBV11-2 with TRBJ2-7; 10 nucleotides match TRBD2. Germline-derived CDR1 and CDR2 are SGHAT and FQNNGV. The length of the CDR3 is 15 residues. The V gene end was trimmed by 5 bases and the J gene end by 2 bases; junction bases not matched to a gene: 6. As DNA, the CDR3 is TGTGCCAGCAGCATAGGACTAGCGGCGGCCTACGAGCAGTACTTC. Amino acids: CASSIGLAAAYEQYF.

This clonotype was found a few times. This chain uses TRBV9 with TRBJ2-2; 11 nucleotides line up with TRBD2. The CDR3 contains 18 residues. V shed 3 bases and J 1 base; nucleotides not matched to a gene: 8. Germline V gene lookup returns CDR1 SGDLS and CDR2 YYNGEE. This CDR3 reads CASSAPPTSGGNTGELFF. For the CDR3, the DNA is TGTGCCAGCAGCGCACCCCCAACTAGCGGGGGGAACACCGGGGAGCTGTTTTTT.

The rearrangement links TRBV24-1 to TRBJ2-3; the D call may be TRBD1 or TRBD2 (5 bases each). V was clipped by 4 bases and J by 1 base, with 17 bases between them. The CDR3 consists of 17 residues. The germline V gene encodes CDR1 KGHDR and CDR2 SFDVKD. CDR3 in amino acids: CATSEPGRGFGTDTQYF. The CDR3 DNA follows: TGTGCCACCAGTGAACCGGGACGAGGGTTCGGCACAGATACGCAGTATTTT.

The J gene is TRBJ2-5, the V gene TRBV6-2 or TRBV6-3; D ambiguous. The CDR3 loop spans 12 amino acids. Trimming left V 6 bases short and J 4 bases short, with 9 bases between. Germline assignment: CDR1 MNHEY and CDR2 SVGEGT. CDR3 sequence: CASSAVTETQYF. The DNA of the CDR3 is TGTGCCAGCAGCGCCGTTACAGAGACCCAGTACTTC.

V usage is TRBV12-3 or TRBV12-4 and J usage is TRBJ2-3; the D call may be TRBD1 or TRBD2 (5 bases each). Trimming left V 5 bases short and J 0 bases short, with 15 bases between. The CDR3 runs 16 residues. The CDR3 sequence: CASSGDWDPSTDTQYF. CDR3 nucleotide sequence: TGTGCCAGCAGTGGAGACTGGGACCCTAGCACAGATACGCAGTATTTT.

The CDR3 loop reads CASRQTRGLNAFF. The CDR3 nucleotides read TGTGCCAGCAGACAGACTCGGGGGCTGAACGCTTTCTTT. The V and J genes are TRBV6-2 or TRBV6-3 and TRBJ1-1; D perhaps matches TRBD1 (6 bases). Germline V CDR1 and CDR2: MNHEY, SVGEGT. Between the trimmed V and J ends, which lost 6 bases and 11 bases, there was a span of 19 bases. There are 13 residues in the CDR3.

This clonotype has at least ten counts. As DNA, the CDR3 is TGTGCCAGCAGCGCTGGACCGAACAATCAGCCCCAGCATTTT. As protein: CASSAGPNNQPQHF. The chain combines TRBV7-2 with TRBJ1-5; D remains ambiguous. The CDR3 extends over 14 amino acids. Trimming pared 5 bases from V and 3 bases from J, leaving 11 bases between. CDR1 and CDR2 from the germline V gene are SGHTA and FQGNSA.

This clonotype has at least ten counts. This rearrangement joins TRBV7-6 to TRBJ1-1; TRBD1 matches at 11 bases. Per germline, CDR1 SGHVS and CDR2 FNYEAQ. This CDR3 region has 16 residues. Trimming took 1 base from V and 5 from J; bases not matched to a gene: 6. In DNA, the CDR3 is TGTGCCAGCAGCTTAGGGTCCGGGACAGGGGGAACTGAAGCTTTCTTT. It yields the protein CASSLGSGTGGTEAFF.

V usage is TRBV5-1 and J usage is TRBJ1-6; D remains ambiguous. CDR1 and CDR2 (germline): SGHRS, YFSETQ. V was cut by 10 bases and J by 10 bases, with 33 bases left in between. This CDR3 spans 18 amino acids. This CDR3 is CAGSTDPRYGSPRSPLHF. DNA for the CDR3: TGCGCCGGATCAACTGATCCACGATACGGGTCTCCGAGATCACCCCTCCACTTT. Full variable domain (outside the CDR3, taken from reference TRBV5-1 and TRBJ1-6): KAGVTQTPRYLIKTRGQQVTLSCSPISGHRSVSWYQQTPGQGLQFLFEYFSETQRNKGNFPGRFSGRQFSNSRSEMNVSTLELGDSALYLCAGSTDPRYGSPRSPLHFGNGTRLTVT.

Details on this clonotype: The junction differs from germline at one of its ends, possibly a read error. The chain links TRBV6-5 to TRBJ2-2; D remains ambiguous. Germline V CDR1 and CDR2: MNHEY, SVGAGI. This CDR3 has 13 amino acids. CDR3 sequence (DNA): TGTGACAGCGCGAGAGAACGGACCGGGGAGCTGTTTTTT. Its translation is CDSARERTGELFF.

This clonotype has just a few counts. V usage is TRBV24-1 and J usage is TRBJ2-3; 7 positions agree with TRBD1. The CDR3 length is 13 residues. CDR1 is KGHDR, CDR2 SFDVKD, per germline. V shed 7 bases, J shed 4 bases, and the junction held 4 bases outside the gene matches. CDR3 protein: CATSGTAADTQYF. The DNA for the CDR3 is TGTGCCACCAGCGGGACAGCGGCAGATACGCAGTATTTT.

In its sample, this clonotype was seen a few times. The V gene is TRBV4-1, the J gene TRBJ2-3; D possibly corresponds to TRBD2 (7 bases). CDR1 is MGHRA and CDR2 is YSYEKL in the germline V gene. V lost 2 bases to trimming and J lost 1 base, with 13 bases between them. This CDR3 comprises 16 residues. The CDR3 loop reads CASSQIGGRRTDTQYF. CDR3 coding DNA: TGCGCCAGCAGCCAAATCGGGGGGCGTCGCACAGATACGCAGTATTTT.

This clonotype showed up just a few times. The chain couples TRBV12-3 or TRBV12-4 to TRBJ2-2; perhaps D is TRBD1 or TRBD2 (5 bases each). V gave up 7 bases and J gave up 0 bases, with 12 bases separating them. CDR3 length: 15 amino acids. The CDR3 DNA sequence: TGTGCCAGCAAACCGGGACCAACGAACACCGGGGAGCTGTTTTTT. Translation: CASKPGPTNTGELFF.

There are a few counts of this clonotype. The rearrangement joins TRBV5-5 to TRBJ1-4; D perhaps matches TRBD1 (6 bases). The germline CDR1 and CDR2 sequences are SGHKS and YYEKEE (reference sequence). This CDR3 region has 14 residues. Trimming took off 6 bases at V and 3 bases at J, with 12 bases between the two ends. The CDR3 DNA reads TGTGCCAGCAAAATCGGGACACCTAATGAAAAACTGTTTTTT. Protein sequence: CASKIGTPNEKLFF.

This chain uses TRBV27 with TRBJ1-5; D is possibly TRBD1 (5 bases). CDR1 is MNHEY, CDR2 SMNVEV, per germline (reference sequence). The CDR3 extends over 18 amino acids. Trimming pared 0 bases from V and 2 bases from J, leaving 17 bases between. The DNA for the CDR3 is TGTGCCAGCAGTTTATCGAAGAGGGACGGAGGGGGCAATCAGCCCCAGCATTTT. Translation gives CASSLSKRDGGGNQPQHF.

In this sample, this clonotype turned up a few times. V is TRBV20-1 and J is TRBJ2-3; D not certain. The CDR3 contains 11 residues. Trimming took off 4 bases at V and 2 bases at J, with 4 bases between the two ends. Germline V gene sequence: CDR1 DFQATT, CDR2 SNEGSKA (reference sequence). CDR3 DNA: TGCAGTGCTACCAACACAGATACGCAGTATTTT. Residues: CSATNTDTQYF.

This chain uses TRBV3-1 with TRBJ2-6; D uncertain. The CDR3 contains 14 residues. Germline assignment: CDR1 LGHDT and CDR2 YNNKEL (reference sequence). The V end was cut by 5 bases, the J end by 2 bases, with 7 bases between. CDR3 DNA: TGTGCCAGCAGCGGAGAGGCTGGGGCCAACGTCCTGACTTTC. Translated: CASSGEAGANVLTF.

The chain carries TRBV6-2 or TRBV6-3 and TRBJ1-4, with D possibly matching TRBD1 (5 bases). V shed 4 bases and J shed 5 bases, with 11 bases lying between them. The CDR3 extends over 14 amino acids. Germline values: CDR1 MNHEY, CDR2 SVGEGT. CDR3 bases: TGTGCCAGCAGTTTCGGGACGGAGAATGAAAAACTGTTTTTT. This codes for CASSFGTENEKLFF.

In its sample, this clonotype was seen many times. This chain uses TRBV3-1 with TRBJ1-5; tentative D call: TRBD1 (5 bases). Germline assignment: CDR1 LGHDT and CDR2 YNNKEL (reference sequence). This CDR3 is built from 12 residues. V was clipped by 3 bases and J by 5 bases, with 5 bases between them. In DNA, the CDR3 is TGTGCCAGCAGCCAGGGGGATCAGCCCCAGCATTTT. It translates to CASSQGDQPQHF.

This clonotype occurred a few times. The DNA for the CDR3 is TGTGCCAGCAGCCAAGGTACAGGGAAATACGAGCAGTACGTC. Residues: CASSQGTGKYEQYV. The rearrangement links TRBV3-1 to TRBJ2-7; a possible D gene is TRBD1 (6 bases). The germline V gene has CDR1 LGHDT and CDR2 YNNKEL (reference sequence). The V and J ends lost 1 base and 4 bases respectively, with 11 bases between them. The CDR3 totals 14 residues.

In this sample, this clonotype turned up a few times. V and J are TRBV4-3 and TRBJ1-2; D gene unclear. CDR1 is LGHNA, CDR2 YSLEER, per germline. The V end lost 1 base, the J end lost 4 bases, and 10 bases lay between the germline ends. The CDR3 covers 14 residues. In DNA form, the CDR3 reads TGCGCCAGCAGCCAAGGGCCCAACAGCTATGGCTACACCTTC. The encoded protein is CASSQGPNSYGYTF.

This clonotype was observed at least ten times. V gene TRBV6-5 combines with J gene TRBJ1-6; D unresolved. The CDR3 runs 14 residues. The germline gives CDR1 MNHEY, CDR2 SVGAGI. Between the trimmed V and J ends, which lost 5 bases and 3 bases, there was a span of 8 bases. CDR3 protein: CASSPGYYNSPLHF. The CDR3 bases are TGTGCCAGCAGTCCCGGCTACTATAATTCACCCCTCCACTTT.

This clonotype was seen ten or more times. The rearrangement links TRBV2 to TRBJ1-5; no reliable D call. The CDR3 runs 12 residues. V was trimmed by 4 bases and J by 2 bases, leaving 3 bases between them. CDR1 and CDR2 from the germline V gene are SNHLY and FYNNEI. Here the CDR3 reads CASSGGNQPQHF. CDR3 nucleotides: TGTGCCAGCAGTGGTGGCAATCAGCCCCAGCATTTT. Looking up the rest from reference TRBV2 and TRBJ1-5 gives the full variable domain: EPEVTQTPSHQVTQMGQEVILRCVPISNHLYFYWYRQILGQKVEFLVSFYNNEISEKSEIFDDQFSVERPDGSNFTLKIRSTKLEDSAMYFCASSGGNQPQHFGDGTRLSIL.

This clonotype was seen ten or more times. This sequence joins TRBV3-1 and TRBJ1-2, with D possibly TRBD1 on 6 matching bases. CDR1 LGHDT and CDR2 YNNKEL come from the germline V gene (reference sequence). This CDR3 has 13 residues. V was trimmed by 2 bases and J by 8 bases, leaving 12 bases between them. The CDR3 here is CASSQTTGSGYTF. In nucleotides, the CDR3 is TGTGCCAGCAGCCAAACAACAGGGAGCGGCTACACCTTC.

In this sample, this clonotype turned up a few times. This sequence joins TRBV7-2 and TRBJ2-2; D not resolved. The CDR3 is 15 residues long. Trimming cost V 5 bases and J 0 bases, with 10 bases left between them. The germline V gene encodes CDR1 SGHTA and CDR2 FQGNSA. CDR3 in amino acids: CASSLVSSNTGELFF. CDR3 in DNA: TGTGCCAGCAGCCTAGTCTCCTCGAACACCGGGGAGCTGTTTTTT.